The present entry profiles one T cell receptor beta chain with its context. No antigen is known for it. Germline V gene data show CDR1 as SGHTA and CDR2 as FQGNSA. V trimming: 3 bases; J trimming: 4 bases; junction bases outside the gene matches: 5. This CDR3 contains 14 residues. PCR primers comprised 60 Vbeta and 13 Jbeta primers. Repertoires were generated with immunoSEQ multiplex PCR, while TCRdb's copy carries only in-frame clones and drops some. Among some 120,000 clones listed, about four fifths were seen once. This record comes from a study of cytomegalovirus exposure and HLA in healthy donors. Findings and limits, study-wide: The study flagged roughly 150 TCR beta chains as cytomegalovirus-associated. Some V segments could not be told apart, so they were left out, TRBV6-2 and TRBV6-3 among them.

The chain is built from TRBV7-2 and TRBJ2-5, with 7 nucleotides matching TRBD2. This receptor was obtained from a woman in her forties or fifties in good health and CMV-seropositive. The sample was PBMCs. The CDR3 nucleotides read TGTGCCAGCAGCTTGGGGGGGGGTTCAGAGACCCAGTACTTC. Translating gives CASSLGGGSETQYF.